Following are 5 T cell receptor beta chains from one sample sequenced in a study of blood T cell repertoires in COVID-19. Only in-frame clones appear in the TCRdb table, and some are missing; sequencing was by immunoSEQ multiplex PCR. This table holds fewer than 700,000 clones, roughly 91% found once. Sequenced input: peripheral blood. The receptor source for this set is a woman aged 50 to 60 with COVID-19, enrolled during active disease.

This chain links TRBV3-1 (or the pseudogene TRBV3-2) with TRBJ1-6, with D tentatively TRBD1 (5 bases). Germline CDR1 is LGHDT and CDR2 is YNNKEL (reference sequence). The CDR3 consists of 16 residues. Trimming pared 2 bases from V and 1 base from J, leaving 9 bases between. In nucleotides, the CDR3 is TGTGCCAGCAGCCAACTAAAGGGGTCCTATAATTCACCCCTCCACTTT. Protein sequence: CASSQLKGSYNSPLHF.

This clone was detected only once. The chain's CDR3 is CAGPQGRGGQPQHF. The CDR3 region has the DNA TGCGCCGGCCCCCAGGGGCGCGGTGGTCAGCCCCAGCATTTT. The genes are TRBV23-1 and TRBJ1-5, with a tentative D call TRBD1 (6 bases). TRBV23-1 has ORF status, its function being uncertain. The CDR3 contains 14 residues. V lost 11 bases, J lost 6 bases, and 20 bases lay in between.

The chain carries TRBV2 and TRBJ1-5, with D tentatively TRBD1 (5 bases). Trimming left V 4 bases short and J 0 bases short, with 7 bases between. The CDR3 sequence is 14 residues long. Germline loops: CDR1 SNHLY, CDR2 FYNNEI. The CDR3 spells CASSAQVSNQPQHF. CDR3 DNA sequence: TGTGCCAGCAGTGCACAGGTTAGCAATCAGCCCCAGCATTTT.

The chain uses TRBV4-1 and TRBJ1-5; unclear D gene. With 2 bases removed from V and 2 bases from J, the gap between germline ends came to 22 bases. The CDR3 spans 19 residues. The germline CDR1 and CDR2 sequences are MGHRA and YSYEKL. In DNA, the CDR3 is TGCGCCAGCAGCCAAAAGACGGTCGGATGGCTCCGGGGCAATCAGCCCCAGCATTTT. It is translated as CASSQKTVGWLRGNQPQHF.

The J gene is TRBJ1-1, the V gene TRBV5-1, with 7 bases fitting TRBD1. The CDR3 is 15 amino acids. V lost 4 bases and J lost 5; bases outside the gene matches: 11. Germline V gene data show CDR1 as SGHRS and CDR2 as YFSETQ. CDR3 sequence reads: CASSGRQGRETEAFF. DNA of the CDR3: TGCGCCAGCAGCGGAAGACAGGGTCGGGAGACTGAAGCTTTCTTT.